Included here is one T cell receptor beta chain sequence, with context. The target antigen is unknown. These data originate in a study of T cell responses to AZD1222 COVID-19 vaccine. General observations from the study: Seropositive at baseline were only 5 to 7 AZD1222 recipients. Reportedly, nearly half of unique spike TCRs recognized epitopes outside B.1.351/B.1.1.7 mutations. White British ancestry dominated among donors, who included more females, and clonal diversity was possibly underestimated. In all cases, repertoires were sampled only after the peak T cell response.

Clones were sequenced by immunoSEQ multiplex PCR, and TCRdb holds only the in-frame ones, with some missing. Of approximately 210,000 clones in the sample, 94% were seen once. The source of this sequence is an adult who received the MenACWY meningococcal vaccine as a control. Sequencing was performed on peripheral blood, taken 28 days after the second dose of the MenACWY control vaccine.

The CDR3 region is CASSQAPTGGYYNEQFF. The CDR3 region has the DNA TGTGCCAGCAGCCAAGCCCCGACAGGGGGATACTACAATGAGCAGTTCTTC. The chain is built from TRBV14 and TRBJ2-1, with TRBD1 matching 9 bases. Germline CDR1 SGHDN, CDR2 FVKESK. The CDR3 loop spans 17 amino acids. V lost 1 base, J lost 3 bases, and 7 bases stayed unmatched.